These T cell receptor beta chains were read from a single sample in a study of T cells in Graves' hyperthyroidism and ophthalmopathy. TCRdb recomputed calls from the multiplex PCR reads with MiXCR, one row per CDR3 protein. Of around 610,000 distinct CDR3 sequences listed, roughly 14% were seen once; the top ten hold 3.5% to 4.5%. Sequencing was carried out using blood. These receptors originate from a woman in her thirties or forties with Graves' ophthalmopathy. Each CDR3 is given with its conserved first and last residue. A D gene is named only where the DNA matches it firmly. A clone size is listed for some rows: how often the clone was seen (once, few, many), or a class if it is expanded.

j_gene,abundance,v_gene,d_gene,CDR3nt,CDR3aa
TRBJ1-2,many,TRBV15,.,TGTGCCACCAGCAGAGATCTAGGAGGTGGCTACACCTTC,CATSRDLGGGYTF
TRBJ1-2,.,TRBV5-5,.,TGTGCCAGCAGCTTCGGGTTCGAATCCGGCTACACCTTC,CASSFGFESGYTF
TRBJ2-2,many,TRBV27,.,TGTGCCAGCAGCAGACAGGGAGGGCCCGGGGAGCTGTTTTTT,CASSRQGGPGELFF
TRBJ1-2,few,TRBV30,.,TGTGCCTGGAGTGTCACGGGGGCTGGCTACACCTTC,CAWSVTGAGYTF
TRBJ1-1,many,TRBV29-1,.,TGCAGCGCTACTACATTCCCGAACACTGAAGCTTTCTTT,CSATTFPNTEAFF
TRBJ2-5,.,TRBV2,.,TGTGCCAGCAGGCCCCACAGGGAGCAAGAGACCCAGTACTTC,CASRPHREQETQYF
TRBJ2-5,many,TRBV5-1,TRBD1,TGCGCCAGCAGCCAGGGACAGTCAGGGACCCAGTACTTC,CASSQGQSGTQYF
TRBJ1-1,many,TRBV12-3/TRBV12-4,TRBD1,TGTGCCAGCACGAACCCGGACAGGGGCCAGAGAGCTTTCTTT,CASTNPDRGQRAFF
TRBJ2-2,.,TRBV7-8,.,TGTGCCAGCAGCTTAGCCGGGAACACCGGGGAGCTGCTTTTT,CASSLAGNTGELLF
TRBJ1-1,.,TRBV12-3/TRBV12-4,.,.,CASILERQGYGLVNTEAFF
TRBJ2-7,.,TRBV16,.,TGTGCCAGCAGCCAATTTATATCCTACGAGCAGTACTTC,CASSQFISYEQYF
TRBJ2-5,few,TRBV6-2/TRBV6-3,TRBD2,TGTGCCAGCAGTTCCCCGGGAGGGCCGGAGACCCAGTACTTC,CASSSPGGPETQYF
TRBJ1-1,.,TRBV27,TRBD1,TGTGCCAGCAGTTTATTATCGGGGACAGGAACGGCTTTCTTT,CASSLLSGTGTAFF
TRBJ1-1,many,TRBV20-1,.,TGCAGTGTTCGACAGGCGTCGAACACTGAAGCTTTCTTT,CSVRQASNTEAFF
TRBJ2-7,many,TRBV29-1,.,TGCAGCGTTGTTGCGCCAGGGGCCTACGAGCAGTACTTC,CSVVAPGAYEQYF
TRBJ2-2,many,TRBV11-2,.,TGTGCCAGCAGGAGGTCCTCCCGGGGCCTGAACACCGGGGAGCTGTTTTTT,CASRRSSRGLNTGELFF
TRBJ2-5,many,TRBV20-1,TRBD1,TGCAGTGCTAGAGATGCTGGACAGGGGGACGGAGAGACCCAGTACTTC,CSARDAGQGDGETQYF
TRBJ2-7,many,TRBV28,.,TGTGCCAGCAGAAGCCGGGCAGGGGCAAACTACGAGCAGTACTTC,CASRSRAGANYEQYF
TRBJ2-2,.,TRBV6-1,.,TGTGCCAGCAGTGAAATCAGGGCTCGGAACACCGGGGAGCTGTTTTTT,CASSEIRARNTGELFF
TRBJ1-3,many,TRBV6-1,.,TGTGCCAGCAGTCCCCGGGACCCCTCTGGAAACACCATATATTTT,CASSPRDPSGNTIYF
TRBJ2-7,.,TRBV7-9,.,TGTGCCAGCACCCCCCCTCTGCTAACTAAGGACGAGCAGTACTTC,CASTPPLLTKDEQYF
TRBJ1-1,few,TRBV10-3,.,TGTGCCATCAGTGAGTGGGGGAGCACTGAAGCTTTCTTT,CAISEWGSTEAFF
TRBJ2-6,few,TRBV7-9,TRBD1,TGTGCCAGCAGCCCCCAGGCCGGGACAGTCTACTCTGGGGCCAACGTCCTGACTTTC,CASSPQAGTVYSGANVLTF
TRBJ1-5,few,TRBV4-1,.,TGCGCCAGCAGCCAAGAACCGGCCCGGCCCCAGCATTTT,CASSQEPARPQHF
TRBJ1-2,many,TRBV6-5,.,TGTGCCAGCAGGTTGACAGCTTGGGGTGGCTACACCTTC,CASRLTAWGGYTF
TRBJ1-3,many,TRBV20-1,.,TGCAGTGCCAGGGACGTCGATGGGGCCTCTGGAAACACCATATATTTT,CSARDVDGASGNTIYF
TRBJ2-7,many,TRBV5-1,TRBD1,TGCGCCAGTGGACAGGCCGGCCCCTACGAGCAGTACTTC,CASGQAGPYEQYF
TRBJ2-5,.,TRBV5-1,.,TGCGCCAGCAGCCCACTCAGTGAGGGAGAGACCCAGTACTTC,CASSPLSEGETQYF
TRBJ2-7,many,TRBV29-1,TRBD2,TGCAGCGCCCGGACCTGGGGAGGGTCAGCCTACGAGCAGTACTTC,CSARTWGGSAYEQYF
TRBJ1-6,many,TRBV12-3/TRBV12-4,TRBD1,TGTGCCAGCAGTGAACAGGGGCCCTATAATTCACCCCTCCACTTT,CASSEQGPYNSPLHF
TRBJ2-6,few,TRBV6-4,.,TGTGCCAGCAGGCGGGGGCCCGGGGATTCTGGGGCCAACGTCCTGACTTTC,CASRRGPGDSGANVLTF
TRBJ2-2,many,TRBV19,.,TGTGCCACGTCATACACCGGGGAGCTGTTTTTT,CATSYTGELFF
TRBJ1-2,many,TRBV6-5,.,TGTGCCAGCAGTTACTCCGCTCTGGACAGCTTCTATGGCTACACCTTC,CASSYSALDSFYGYTF
TRBJ2-6,many,TRBV12-3/TRBV12-4,.,TGTGCCAGCAGCTCAACTGGGGCCAACGTCCTGACTTTC,CASSSTGANVLTF
TRBJ1-2,.,TRBV28,TRBD1,TGTGCCAGCACCGGGACAGGGCTGAATGGCTACACCTTC,CASTGTGLNGYTF
TRBJ1-1,many,TRBV12-3/TRBV12-4,TRBD1,TGTGCCAGCAGCCCATCGGGGGACAGTTTAAACACTGAAGCTTTCTTT,CASSPSGDSLNTEAFF
TRBJ1-5,many,TRBV27,.,TGTGCCAGCAGTGGGTATAGCAATCAGCCCCAGCATTTT,CASSGYSNQPQHF
TRBJ2-7,many,TRBV11-2,TRBD1,TGTGCCAGCAGCTTTGGACAGGGCGAGCAGTACTTC,CASSFGQGEQYF
TRBJ2-2,many,TRBV12-3/TRBV12-4,.,TGTGCCAGCAGTCCCAGACTAGTCCTGCTAGCCGGGGAGCTGTTTTTT,CASSPRLVLLAGELFF
TRBJ1-3,once,TRBV20-1,.,TGCAGTGCCGAGGGTGATTCCCCTGGAAACACCATATATTTT,CSAEGDSPGNTIYF